Listed below are T cell receptor beta chains from one sample, sequenced in a study of shared clonotypes between healthy human individuals. Sequencing was performed with immunoSEQ multiplex PCR; in TCRdb, only in-frame clones are kept and a portion is missing. Of 2 million to 3 million clones listed, over 85% are singletons. Material for sequencing was naive CD4+ T cells from PBMCs. Receptors were obtained from a man aged 18 to 30 in good health. Some clones in this sample may be carry-over from other donors' samples. CDR3s include the opening cysteine and the closing phenylalanine or tryptophan. The order of the fields is V gene, J gene, D gene, clone size, CDR3 DNA, CDR3 protein. A D gene is named only where the DNA matches it firmly. Clone size appears in some rows only: once, few, many, or a class for an expanded clone.

TRBV29-1	TRBJ2-5	-	-	TGCAGCGTTGAAGGTAACCTCGGAGAGACCCAGTACTTC	CSVEGNLGETQYF
TRBV19	TRBJ2-7	TRBD2	-	TGTGCCAGTAGTATTAGGGCTAGCGGGAATGGTGGCTACGAGCAGTACTTC	CASSIRASGNGGYEQYF
TRBV9	TRBJ2-7	-	-	TGTGCCAGCAGCGCAAGGGGGTTGGGCTCCTACGAGCAGTACTTC	CASSARGLGSYEQYF
TRBV28	TRBJ2-7	-	-	TGTGCCAGCAGTCCCCTTGGGGGGGGCGAGGTCGAGCAGTACTTC	CASSPLGGGEVEQYF
TRBV28	TRBJ1-2	-	-	TGTGCCAGCAGCTCCACAGGGTTTGGGAACTATGGCTACACCTTC	CASSSTGFGNYGYTF
TRBV4-3	TRBJ1-3	-	-	TGCGCCAGCAGCCAGAGTCCCGGGACCCGCTCTGGAAACACCATATATTTT	CASSQSPGTRSGNTIYF
TRBV7-3	TRBJ2-5	-	-	TGTGCCAGCAGCTCCTGGGACCAAGAGACCCAGTACTTC	CASSSWDQETQYF
TRBV2	TRBJ1-2	-	-	TGTGCCAGCAGTCCCGCCCTATATCCAACCTTC	CASSPALYPTF
TRBV28	TRBJ1-1	TRBD1	-	TGTGCCAGCAGTCTCCGGACAGGATCGGTGAACACTGAAGCTTTCTTT	CASSLRTGSVNTEAFF
TRBV2	TRBJ1-1	TRBD1	-	TGTGCCAGCTCCCAGACAGGGAGGGACACTGAAGCTTTCTTT	CASSQTGRDTEAFF
TRBV2	TRBJ1-4	TRBD1	-	TGTGCCAGCAGTCCTGACAGGGGAGTCGGTGAAAAACTGTTTTTT	CASSPDRGVGEKLFF
TRBV9	TRBJ2-5	TRBD2	-	TGTGCCAGCAGCCCTAAGCCCGGGACTAGCGGCCAAGAGACCCAGTACTTC	CASSPKPGTSGQETQYF
TRBV5-1	TRBJ2-5	-	-	TGCGCCACCCGGGCGGGATCAGAGACCCAGTACTTC	CATRAGSETQYF
TRBV9	TRBJ2-1	TRBD1	-	TGTGCCAGCAGCGTAGACAGGGGGCTATCCAGGGCGGGTGAGCAGTTCTTC	CASSVDRGLSRAGEQFF
TRBV9	TRBJ2-2	TRBD2	-	TGTGCCAGCAGCCTAACTAGCGGGATCAATACCGGGGAGCTGTTTTTT	CASSLTSGINTGELFF
TRBV5-1	TRBJ2-7	TRBD1	-	TGCGCCAGCAGCTTCTCCGGGACAGGGACCGAGCAGTACTTC	CASSFSGTGTEQYF
TRBV2	TRBJ1-1	-	-	TGTGCCAGCGGGCGTGACATGAACACTGAAGCTTTCTTT	CASGRDMNTEAFF
TRBV6-1	TRBJ1-1	TRBD1	-	TGTGCCAGCAGCTCCTCCACAGGGGAGACTGAAGCTTTCTTT	CASSSSTGETEAFF
TRBV2	TRBJ2-7	TRBD1	-	TGTGCCAGCAGCGGACAGGGGCTAGGGTTGGAGCAGTACTTC	CASSGQGLGLEQYF
TRBV2	TRBJ2-7	TRBD1	-	TGTGCCAGCAGGAAAAGCTGGACAGGGTCCTACGAGCAGTACTTC	CASRKSWTGSYEQYF
TRBV29-1	TRBJ1-1	TRBD1	-	TGCAGCGCACCGGGACAGGGCCTTAACACTGAAGCTTTCTTT	CSAPGQGLNTEAFF
TRBV5-1	TRBJ2-7	-	once	TGCGCCAGCAGCTTGGGCGGGGGACAGCGCTACGAGCAGTACTTC	CASSLGGGQRYEQYF